This T cell receptor (beta chain) was recovered during a study of shared clonotypes between healthy human individuals. Overall study context: Plates per donor: three CD4 naive, three CD4 memory, two CD8 naive, one CD8 memory.

CDR3 size: 15 residues. Germline CDR1 reads SGHAT; CDR2 reads FQNNGV. J lost 2 bases, V lost 2 bases, and 5 bases had no gene match. Study-level points and caveats: Though the depth was large, rarefaction showed that sorted-subset sequencing was incomplete.

TCRdb keeps only in-frame clones here, not all; method: immunoSEQ multiplex PCR. The repertoire has 950,000 to 1,300,000 clones, about 75% of them found once; the top ten carry 1.2% to 1.5%. Donors comprised healthy HIV-negative adults lacking recent acute infections or vaccinations. With regard to this clone: What it binds is unknown.

V gene TRBV11-2 combines with J gene TRBJ1-2; 7 nucleotides match TRBD1. The sequenced sample consisted of memory CD4+ T cells sorted from blood. Subset noted: CD45RA-negative fraction. The clonotype comes from a young man in good health. The CDR3 nucleotides are TGTGCCAGCAGCTTAACAGGGGTAGGGAACTATGGCTACACCTTC. As protein: CASSLTGVGNYGYTF.